This T cell receptor beta chain was recovered during a study of blood T cell repertoires in COVID-19. The cohort comprised adults aged roughly 18 to 100 years residing in 20 to 30 US areas. Self-reported history from a screening survey and questionnaire set each donor's cohort. Original data processing: Nucleated cell number was recorded as an estimate derived from reference gene primer amplification. Generated by immunoSEQ multiplex PCR, the TCRdb table keeps only in-frame clones and is missing some. V, J and clone size were drawn from that table, and D and trimming were deduced from the DNA. Counted here are approximately 250,000 clones, over 75% occurring once; the ten biggest clones make up approximately 9.6%. Unmatched junction bases numbered 6, after V lost 0 bases and J lost 6 bases. Germline CDR1 is MNHEY and CDR2 is SMNVEV (reference sequence). This CDR3 region has 16 residues.

The sequenced sample was PBMCs or T cells enriched from blood (not recorded which). This clonotype was sampled from a woman in her fifties or sixties with acute COVID-19. This chain connects TRBV27 to TRBJ2-7; TRBD2 matches at 12 bases. The CDR3 nucleotides read TGTGCCAGCAGTTTATCTCGGCTAGCGGGGGGGCTCGAGCAGTACTTC. It is translated as CASSLSRLAGGLEQYF.